In this sample, the clone carrying this T cell receptor (beta chain) turned up a few times. Time point of the sample: after dendritic cell vaccination, including at tumor progression/relapse. The primer mix had 60 V beta and 13 J beta primers. Produced via immunoSEQ multiplex PCR; TCRdb's table is partial and in-frame only. The table records about 65,000 clones, about nine tenths of them present only once. The data belong to a study of glioma-infiltrating T cells after dendritic cell vaccination. Study background: Patients had newly diagnosed or recurrent glioblastoma and received dendritic cell vaccines.

The input for sequencing was blood, taken after dendritic cell vaccination. The source is a human donor with glioblastoma.

CDR3 amino acids: CASSPFPRDRRNQPQHF. CDR3 nucleotides: TGTGCCAGTAGTCCATTCCCAAGGGACAGAAGGAATCAGCCCCAGCATTTT. This chain uses TRBV19 with TRBJ1-5; 7 bases fit TRBD1. The CDR3 length is 17 residues. Germline V gene lookup returns CDR1 LNHDA and CDR2 SQIVND (reference sequence). J gave up 4 bases and V 5 bases, and 14 bases lay outside the gene matches.